One sample yielded the 10 T cell receptor beta chains listed below, sequenced in a study of early T cells in non-severe SARS-CoV-2 infection. Each CDR3 protein is one row after TCRdb ran MiXCR on the 5' RACE reads. The profile shows about 61,000 distinct CDR3 sequences, about 12% of them singletons. The specimen comprised whole blood, sampled at baseline. The receptors originated from an adult who was a healthcare worker with PCR-confirmed SARS-CoV-2 infection or an uninfected control (not recorded which). The donor label of this sample is uncertain.

V and J are TRBV6-1 and TRBJ1-6, with D hard to call. The CDR3 contains 12 residues. V lost 10 bases to trimming and J lost 10 bases, with 14 bases between them. Per the germline V gene, CDR1 is MNHNS and CDR2 is SASEGT. For the CDR3, the DNA is TGTGCCACCCGGACGGACGTCTCACCCCTCCACTTT. It yields the protein CATRTDVSPLHF.

This clonotype has only a few counts. CDR3 sequence: CASKVQDQETQYF. The CDR3 DNA reads TGTGCCAGCAAAGTCCAGGATCAAGAGACCCAGTACTTC. This sequence joins TRBV2 and TRBJ2-5; D is unresolved. The V gene's germline CDR1 is SNHLY and CDR2 FYNNEI. This CDR3 is 13 amino acids long. Trimming stripped 7 bases from V and 2 bases from J, with 11 bases between.

The chain has TRBV10-3 and TRBJ2-3; tentatively, D is TRBD1 or TRBD2 (6 bases each). V lost 0 bases and J 1 base, leaving 8 bases between the germline ends. Germline V gives CDR1 ENHRY, CDR2 SYGVKD. The CDR3 sequence is 15 residues long. The CDR3 nucleotides read TGTGCCATCAGTGAGTCAGGGGGGCGCACAGATACGCAGTATTTT. Amino acids: CAISESGGRTDTQYF.

V usage is TRBV5-1 and J usage is TRBJ1-1; TRBD1 might be the D (5 bases). This CDR3 region has 18 residues. V lost 7 bases and J lost 1, with 26 bases in between. Germline CDR1 and CDR2: SGHRS and YFSETQ. Written as DNA, the CDR3 is TGCGCCAGCGGATCTCCCCGGGGCCCATACGAGAGGAACACTGAAGCTTTCTTT. Its translation is CASGSPRGPYERNTEAFF.

V is TRBV27 and J is TRBJ2-3; a weak D match, TRBD1 (5 bases). The CDR3 consists of 14 residues. Trimming cost V 2 bases and J 3 bases, with 9 bases left between them. Germline loops: CDR1 MNHEY, CDR2 SMNVEV (reference sequence). In DNA form, the CDR3 reads TGTGCCAGCAGTTTAATTCAGGGAACAGATACGCAGTATTTT. It specifies CASSLIQGTDTQYF.

The rearrangement joins TRBV6-5 to TRBJ2-5; a weak D match, TRBD1 (5 bases). Trimming cost V 2 bases and J 4 bases, with 11 bases left between them. This CDR3 comprises 14 residues. Looked up from germline, CDR1 is MNHEY and CDR2 is SVGAGI. CDR3 in amino acids: CASSYAGLGETQYF. Written as DNA, the CDR3 is TGTGCCAGCAGTTACGCAGGGTTGGGAGAGACCCAGTACTTC.

This clonotype was seen a few times. The chain is built from TRBV12-3 or TRBV12-4 and TRBJ2-1; D is ambiguous. The V end was cut by 4 bases, the J end by 8 bases, with 9 bases between. CDR3 length: 12 residues. CDR3 nucleotide sequence: TGTGCCAGCAGTTCCCGCTGGGATGAGCAGTTCTTC. Its protein is CASSSRWDEQFF.

The chain has TRBV20-1 and TRBJ2-1; a weak D match, TRBD1 (5 bases). The CDR3 has 12 residues. The V gene lost 4 bases and the J gene lost 6 bases, with 10 bases spanning the gap. CDR1 DFQATT and CDR2 SNEGSKA come from the germline V gene (reference sequence). CDR3 nucleotides: TGCAGTGCTACGGGCAGGGTCAATGAGCAGTTCTTC. As protein: CSATGRVNEQFF.

This clonotype has a handful of counts. V is TRBV6-4 and J is TRBJ2-7; D uncertain. Germline lookup yields CDR1 MRHNA and CDR2 SNTAGT. The V end was cut by 6 bases, the J end by 0 bases, with 6 bases between. The CDR3 extends over 12 amino acids. CDR3 nucleotides: TGTGCCAGCAGCATAAGCTCCTACGAGCAGTACGTC. Translation: CASSISSYEQYV.

This clonotype appeared a few times. The chain couples TRBV20-1 to TRBJ2-2; D gene unclear. From germline, CDR1 is DFQATT and CDR2 SNEGSKA (reference sequence). The V end lost 2 bases, the J end lost 3 bases, and 10 bases lay between the germline ends. The CDR3 consists of 14 residues. CDR3 bases: TGCAGTGCTAGAAGCCCTCTTGACACCGGGGAGCTGTTTTTT. Its protein is CSARSPLDTGELFF.